This TCR beta chain was identified in a study of shared clonotypes between healthy human individuals. This table comes from immunoSEQ multiplex PCR, and its TCRdb copy is limited to in-frame clones, with some not included. Found here are 2 million or so clones, 90% to 95% of them singletons; the top ten hold roughly 0.13%. Per germline, CDR1 SGHRS and CDR2 YFSETQ. This CDR3 has 16 residues. Unmatched junction bases numbered 7, after V lost 4 bases and J lost 0 bases. This TCR came from a man between 18 and 29 years old in good health. The chain couples TRBV5-1 to TRBJ1-1; 9 nucleotides match TRBD1. The specimen sequenced was naive CD4+ T cells sorted from blood. Subset: CD45RA+ positively selected. This chain's CDR3 is CASSPGDRGMNTEAFF. The CDR3 nucleotides are TGCGCCAGCAGCCCCGGCGACAGGGGGATGAACACTGAAGCTTTCTTT.